Below, 21 T cell receptor beta chains from the same sample are listed, as sequenced in a study of T cell responses to AZD1222 COVID-19 vaccine. Assay used: immunoSEQ multiplex PCR; TCRdb lists only in-frame clones, some missing. The sample gives about 270,000 clones, roughly 93% of which show up once; 0.55% is in the top ten. This sample comprised peripheral blood, obtained 28 days after the second AZD1222 dose. These receptors all stem from an adult who received the AZD1222 COVID-19 vaccine.

The J gene is TRBJ2-7, the V gene TRBV2; D is ambiguous. The CDR3 totals 14 residues. CDR1 and CDR2 (germline): SNHLY, FYNNEI. Trimming stripped 7 bases from V and 4 bases from J, with 17 bases between. The CDR3 spells CASKETSAYYEQYF. CDR3 nucleotides: TGTGCCAGCAAAGAGACCTCAGCCTATTACGAGCAGTACTTC.

V and J are TRBV29-1 and TRBJ2-3, with 7 bases identical to TRBD2. J gave up 6 bases and V 6 bases, and 9 bases lay outside the gene matches. The CDR3 consists of 13 residues. Germline loops: CDR1 SQVTM, CDR2 ANQGSEA. The CDR3 sequence: CSVGAAGRDTQYF. The CDR3 DNA sequence: TGCAGCGTCGGGGCGGCCGGGAGGGATACGCAGTATTTT.

A single count supports this clone. This chain joins TRBV7-9 and TRBJ1-1; tentatively, D is TRBD1 (5 bases). Trimming took 5 bases from V and 1 from J, leaving 14 bases between them. CDR1 and CDR2 (germline): SEHNR, FQNEAQ (reference sequence). This CDR3 has 15 amino acids. In DNA form, the CDR3 reads TGTGCCAGCAGCGCCCGGGAGGGGCGGAACACTGAAGCTTTCTTT. Protein sequence: CASSAREGRNTEAFF. Full variable domain (missing parts from reference TRBV7-9 and TRBJ1-1): DTGVSQNPRHKITKRGQNVTFRCDPISEHNRLYWYRQTLGQGPEFLTYFQNEAQLEKSRLLSDRFSAERPKGSFSTLEIQRTEQGDSAMYLCASSAREGRNTEAFFGQGTRLTVV.

The V and J genes are TRBV7-9 and TRBJ1-1, with 7 bases lining up with TRBD1. Trimming cost V 5 bases and J 6 bases; bases outside gene matches: 6. Germline V CDR1 and CDR2: SEHNR, FQNEAQ (reference sequence). The CDR3 runs to 13 residues. CDR3 DNA: TGTGCCAGCAGCATACAGGGGATCGCTGAAGCTTTCTTT. Translated: CASSIQGIAEAFF.

The chain employs TRBV7-2 and TRBJ2-2, with 9 bases aligning to TRBD2. Unmatched junction bases numbered 1, after V lost 5 bases and J lost 0 bases. This CDR3 comprises 15 residues. The germline gives CDR1 SGHTA, CDR2 FQGNSA. The CDR3 protein is CASSRLAANTGELFF. In DNA, the CDR3 is TGTGCCAGCAGCAGACTAGCGGCGAACACCGGGGAGCTGTTTTTT.

The rearrangement joins TRBV3-1 (or the pseudogene TRBV3-2) to TRBJ2-3; D possibly corresponds to TRBD2 (6 bases). The ends were cut back, 3 bases at V and 10 bases at J, with 23 bases in the middle. In germline, CDR1 is LGHDT, CDR2 YNNKEL (reference sequence). This CDR3 contains 16 residues. The chain's CDR3 is CASSQTTSAGALPQYF. In DNA form, the CDR3 reads TGTGCCAGCAGCCAGACGACTAGTGCTGGGGCTTTACCGCAGTATTTT.

The gene calls are TRBV7-3 and TRBJ2-5; TRBD2 is a possible D gene (6 bases). The germline V gene has CDR1 SGHTA and CDR2 FQGTGA. Trimming removed 2 bases at V and 3 bases at J, with 13 bases between. The CDR3 has 15 residues. CDR3 protein: CASSLGSTGEETQYF. The CDR3 DNA reads TGTGCCAGCAGCTTAGGTTCCACGGGGGAAGAGACCCAGTACTTC.

J is TRBJ1-2 and V is TRBV2, with a weak D call TRBD1 (6 bases). Between the trimmed V and J ends, which lost 6 bases and 0 bases, there was a span of 14 bases. The germline gives CDR1 SNHLY, CDR2 FYNNEI. This CDR3 comprises 15 residues. The CDR3 spells CASRVMTGPNYGYTF. The CDR3 nucleotides are TGTGCCAGCAGGGTGATGACAGGCCCTAACTATGGCTACACCTTC. Based on the CDR3 plus reference TRBV2 and TRBJ1-2, the full variable domain is EPEVTQTPSHQVTQMGQEVILRCVPISNHLYFYWYRQILGQKVEFLVSFYNNEISEKSEIFDDQFSVERPDGSNFTLKIRSTKLEDSAMYFCASRVMTGPNYGYTFGSGTRLTVV.

The gene calls are TRBV11-3 and TRBJ2-3, with D possibly TRBD2 on 5 matching bases. V gave up 3 bases and J gave up 4 bases, with 8 bases separating them. The V gene's germline CDR1 is SGHNT and CDR2 YENEEA. This CDR3 contains 13 residues. CDR3 protein: CASSFHSADTQYF. The CDR3 nucleotides read TGTGCCAGCAGCTTCCATAGCGCAGATACGCAGTATTTT.

The chain couples TRBV5-1 to TRBJ2-2; the match to TRBD2 covers 7 bases. The germline gives CDR1 SGHRS, CDR2 YFSETQ. J lost 0 bases, V lost 2 bases, and 4 bases had no gene match. The CDR3 extends over 16 amino acids. This chain's CDR3 is CASSFMGGSNTGELFF. The CDR3 DNA reads as TGCGCCAGCAGCTTTATGGGGGGGTCGAACACCGGGGAGCTGTTTTTT.

The chain employs TRBV2 and TRBJ1-2; 10 nucleotides line up with TRBD1. V lost 1 base, J lost 14 bases, and 10 bases stayed unmatched. Germline V gene sequence: CDR1 SNHLY, CDR2 FYNNEI. The CDR3 is 14 amino acids. The CDR3 nucleotides are TGTGCCAGCAGTGAAGGGGGACAGGGGACTCCTCGAACCTTC. Translated: CASSEGGQGTPRTF.

The chain's CDR3 is CASSLWGTEAYNEQFF. CDR3 bases: TGTGCCAGCAGTTTATGGGGGACAGAAGCCTACAATGAGCAGTTCTTC. The V gene is TRBV28, the J gene TRBJ2-1, with 7 bases lining up with TRBD1. Germline-derived CDR1 and CDR2 are MDHEN and SYDVKM. The J segment lost 2 bases and the V segment lost 0 bases, leaving 4 bases of the junction unmatched. The CDR3 extends over 16 amino acids. Full variable domain (outside the CDR3, taken from reference TRBV28 and TRBJ2-1): DVKVTQSSRYLVKRTGEKVFLECVQDMDHENMFWYRQDPGLGLRLIYFSYDVKMKEKGDIPEGYSVSREKKERFSLILESASTNQTSMYLCASSLWGTEAYNEQFFGPGTRLTVL.

The chain uses TRBV6-5 and TRBJ1-6; a weak D match, TRBD1 (6 bases). Trimming removed 6 bases at V and 7 bases at J, with 13 bases between. The CDR3 loop spans 14 amino acids. Germline assignment: CDR1 MNHEY and CDR2 SVGAGI. CDR3 sequence reads: CASSRDTRNSPLHF. The CDR3 coding sequence is TGTGCCAGCAGCCGGGACACAAGGAATTCACCCCTCCACTTT.

This clone was seen just once. The V and J genes are TRBV4-3 and TRBJ1-2; D uncertain. Germline V gene sequence: CDR1 LGHNA, CDR2 YSLEER. V was trimmed by 0 bases and J by 7 bases, leaving 18 bases between them. The CDR3 has 16 amino acids. DNA of the CDR3: TGCGCCAGCAGCCAAGAAGAAGGAAGGGTGGTGGCTGGCTACACCTTC. As protein: CASSQEEGRVVAGYTF.

The CDR3 here is CASSTQDPVEYGYTF. For the CDR3, the DNA is TGTGCCAGTAGTACCCAAGACCCCGTCGAGTATGGCTACACCTTC. This chain connects TRBV19 to TRBJ1-2; no clear D gene. The V gene lost 4 bases and the J gene lost 5 bases, with 17 bases spanning the gap. The CDR3 covers 15 residues. Germline V lookup: CDR1 LNHDA, CDR2 SQIVND (reference sequence).

J is TRBJ1-5 and V is TRBV28; D unclear. There are 14 residues in the CDR3. Per the germline V gene, CDR1 is MDHEN and CDR2 is SYDVKM. Trimming cost V 6 bases and J 2 bases, with 11 bases left between them. The CDR3: CASSQEGGNQPQHF. The CDR3 nucleotides read TGTGCCAGCAGCCAAGAGGGCGGCAATCAGCCCCAGCATTTT.

The chain carries TRBV18 and TRBJ1-6; 9 nucleotides match TRBD1. The CDR3 covers 13 residues. J lost 10 bases, V lost 4 bases, and 2 bases had no gene match. Germline V gene sequence: CDR1 KGHSH, CDR2 LQKENI. This chain's CDR3 is CASSRDRESPLHF. In nucleotides, the CDR3 is TGTGCCAGCTCACGGGACAGGGAGTCACCCCTCCACTTT.

This clone was seen only once. V is TRBV3-1 (or the pseudogene TRBV3-2) and J is TRBJ2-5, with D possibly TRBD2 on 5 matching bases. The V end lost 8 bases, the J end lost 3 bases, and 13 bases lay between the germline ends. CDR3 length: 13 amino acids. Looked up from germline, CDR1 is LGHDT and CDR2 is YNNKEL (reference sequence). CDR3 nucleotide sequence: TGTGCCAGCGCAACTCGGGGTAAAGAGACCCAGTACTTC. The encoded protein is CASATRGKETQYF.

The rearrangement uses TRBV12-3 or TRBV12-4 and TRBJ2-3; no clear D. V was shortened by 4 bases and J by 2 bases, with 7 bases between the two germline ends. The CDR3 runs to 13 residues. This CDR3 reads CASSWAFTDTQYF. CDR3 DNA sequence: TGTGCCAGCAGTTGGGCCTTCACAGATACGCAGTATTTT.

The J gene is TRBJ1-3, the V gene TRBV18; D is uncertain. This CDR3 spans 14 amino acids. The V gene's germline CDR1 is KGHSH and CDR2 LQKENI. The V end was cut by 6 bases, the J end by 7 bases, with 16 bases between. The CDR3 here is CASSQLKTGNTIYF. The DNA for the CDR3 is TGTGCCAGCTCCCAACTTAAAACCGGCAACACCATATATTTT.

This clone was counted once. This chain links TRBV2 with TRBJ2-3; D may be TRBD1 (6 bases). V gave up 6 bases and J gave up 2 bases, with 12 bases separating them. This CDR3 spans 14 amino acids. Germline V gene lookup returns CDR1 SNHLY and CDR2 FYNNEI. The CDR3 bases are TGTGCCAGCAGCCCAACAGGGATCACAGATACGCAGTATTTT. This encodes CASSPTGITDTQYF.